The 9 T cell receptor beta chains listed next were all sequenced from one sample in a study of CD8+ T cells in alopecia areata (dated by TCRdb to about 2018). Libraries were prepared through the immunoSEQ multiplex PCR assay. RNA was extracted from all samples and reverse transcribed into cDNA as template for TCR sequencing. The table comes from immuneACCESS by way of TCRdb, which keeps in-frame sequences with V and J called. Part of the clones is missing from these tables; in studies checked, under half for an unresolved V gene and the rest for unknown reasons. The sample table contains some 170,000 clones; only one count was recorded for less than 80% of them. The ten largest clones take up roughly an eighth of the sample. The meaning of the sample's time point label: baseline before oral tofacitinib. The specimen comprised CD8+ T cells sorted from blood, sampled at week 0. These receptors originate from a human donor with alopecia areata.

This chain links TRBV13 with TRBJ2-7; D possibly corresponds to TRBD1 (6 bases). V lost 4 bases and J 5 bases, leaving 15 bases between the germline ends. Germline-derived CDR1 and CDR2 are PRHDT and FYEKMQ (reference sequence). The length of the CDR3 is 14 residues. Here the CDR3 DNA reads TGTGCCAGCAGCTCAGGACAGTATTCGGACGAGCAGTACTTC. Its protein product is CASSSGQYSDEQYF.

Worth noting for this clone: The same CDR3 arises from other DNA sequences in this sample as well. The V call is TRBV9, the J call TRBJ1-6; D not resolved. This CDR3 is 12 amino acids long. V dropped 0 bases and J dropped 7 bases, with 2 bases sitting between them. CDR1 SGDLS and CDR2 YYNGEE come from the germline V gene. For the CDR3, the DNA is TGTGCCAGCAGCGTAGGCAATTCACCCCTCCACTTT. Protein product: CASSVGNSPLHF.

The CDR3 DNA reads as TGTGCCAGCAGTGAAGCCCCAACAGGGCTCGGCTATGGCTACACCTTC. It is translated as CASSEAPTGLGYGYTF. The chain joins TRBV6-1 to TRBJ1-2; TRBD1 might be the D (6 bases). The V end was cut by 0 bases, the J end by 4 bases, with 15 bases between. This CDR3 contains 16 residues. CDR1 and CDR2 from the germline V gene are MNHNS and SASEGT.

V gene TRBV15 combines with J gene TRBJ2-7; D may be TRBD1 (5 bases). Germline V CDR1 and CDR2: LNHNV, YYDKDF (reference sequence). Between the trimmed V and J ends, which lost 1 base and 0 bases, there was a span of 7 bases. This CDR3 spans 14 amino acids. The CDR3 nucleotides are TGTGCCACCAGCAGAGCAGGGCCCTCCTACGAGCAGTACTTC. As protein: CATSRAGPSYEQYF.

The CDR3 region is CASSDSVGVETQYF. The CDR3 DNA sequence: TGCGCCAGCAGTGATAGTGTAGGGGTAGAGACCCAGTACTTC. The chain links TRBV5-1 to TRBJ2-5; TRBD1 is a possible D gene (5 bases). CDR3 size: 14 residues. Trimming stripped 5 bases from V and 4 bases from J, with 15 bases between. Germline values: CDR1 SGHRS, CDR2 YFSETQ.

The CDR3 DNA follows: TGTGCCAGCAGCTTAGGGCGGGGGCTGGAGCCCCAGCATTTT. It is translated as CASSLGRGLEPQHF. V is TRBV7-9 and J is TRBJ1-5, with D possibly being TRBD1 (6 bases). V lost 1 base and J 8 bases, leaving 12 bases between the germline ends. Germline CDR1 SEHNR, CDR2 FQNEAQ (reference sequence). This CDR3 has 14 amino acids.

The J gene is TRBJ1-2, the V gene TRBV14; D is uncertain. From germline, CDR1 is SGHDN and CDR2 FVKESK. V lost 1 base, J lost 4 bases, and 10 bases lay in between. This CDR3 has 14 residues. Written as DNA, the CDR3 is TGTGCCAGCAGCCAAGGTGGCAGCCTCTATGGCTACACCTTC. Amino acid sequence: CASSQGGSLYGYTF.

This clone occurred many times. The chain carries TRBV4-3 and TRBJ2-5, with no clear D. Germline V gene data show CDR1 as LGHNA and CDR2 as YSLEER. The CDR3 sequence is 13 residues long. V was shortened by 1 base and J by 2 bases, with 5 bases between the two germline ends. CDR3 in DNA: TGCGCCAGCAGCCAAGGCGGACAAGAGACCCAGTACTTC. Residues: CASSQGGQETQYF.

Here the CDR3 reads CASSSGHLIYGYTF. The CDR3 bases are TGTGCCAGCAGCTCAGGACACCTGATCTATGGCTACACCTTC. The rearrangement uses TRBV7-2 and TRBJ1-2, with D possibly being TRBD1 (5 bases). The CDR3 length is 14 residues. Trimming shortened V by 4 bases and J by 4 bases, and 13 bases separated the two germline ends. Per the germline V gene, CDR1 is SGHTA and CDR2 is FQGNSA.